The T cell receptor beta chain described here comes from a study of blood T cell repertoires in COVID-19. The overall study: Acute-phase and convalescent COVID-19 samples originated in the United States, Italy and Spain.

TCRdb's table, derived via immunoSEQ multiplex PCR, lists solely in-frame clones and lacks some. Counted here are about 130,000 clones, roughly 85% occurring once; the ten biggest clones make up around 3%. The V and J ends lost 5 bases and 0 bases respectively, with 19 bases between them. The CDR3 sequence is 17 residues long. The germline V gene encodes CDR1 SEHNR and CDR2 FQNEAQ (reference sequence). The sequenced sample was peripheral blood. The V call is TRBV7-9, the J call TRBJ2-5; D is uncertain. This TCR came from a woman older than 75 with COVID-19, enrolled during active disease. The CDR3 nucleotides read TGTGCCAGCAGCCTCGTCGCCAGGTTTCGGAACCAAGAGACCCAGTACTTC. Residues: CASSLVARFRNQETQYF.